Presented here are 6 T cell receptor beta chains from one specimen sequenced in a study of memory CD4+ T cells and cytomegalovirus serostatus. Single viable CD3+CD4+CD8-CD45RO+ cells were sorted as the memory CD4+ T cells. Assay: immunoSEQ multiplex PCR; the TCRdb copy retains only in-frame clones and omits some. The repertoire has about 75,000 clones, roughly three quarters of them found once; the top ten carry 2.5% to 3%. Material: memory CD4+ T cells from blood. The receptors originated from an adult in good health and CMV-seropositive.

V and J are TRBV10-1 and TRBJ2-7, with unresolved D. V lost 0 bases and J lost 4, with 7 bases in between. The CDR3 consists of 13 residues. CDR1 WNHNN and CDR2 SYGVQD come from the germline V gene (reference sequence). The CDR3 region has the DNA TGCGCCAGCAGTGAGTCGGGTAGATACGAGCAGTACTTC. Residues: CASSESGRYEQYF.

The V call is TRBV18, the J call TRBJ1-1, with 12 bases matching TRBD1. The CDR3 has 14 amino acids. The germline V gene encodes CDR1 KGHSH and CDR2 LQKENI. J was trimmed by 7 bases and V by 6 bases; bases with no gene match: 6. CDR3 protein: CASSTGQGAREAFF. CDR3 nucleotides: TGTGCCAGCTCCACGGGACAGGGGGCGCGTGAAGCTTTCTTT.

V is TRBV2 and J is TRBJ1-6; perhaps TRBD1 as D (6 bases). The CDR3 loop spans 16 amino acids. Trimming left V 5 bases short and J 6 bases short, with 17 bases between. CDR1 and CDR2 (germline): SNHLY, FYNNEI. This chain's CDR3 is CASSPGGGHLNSPLHF. CDR3 in DNA: TGTGCCAGCAGTCCCGGAGGGGGACACCTTAATTCACCCCTCCACTTT. Full variable domain (outside the CDR3, taken from reference TRBV2 and TRBJ1-6): EPEVTQTPSHQVTQMGQEVILRCVPISNHLYFYWYRQILGQKVEFLVSFYNNEISEKSEIFDDQFSVERPDGSNFTLKIRSTKLEDSAMYFCASSPGGGHLNSPLHFGNGTRLTVT.

The V gene is TRBV7-2, the J gene TRBJ1-1, with 9 bases identical to TRBD1. The CDR3 length is 15 residues. J lost 3 bases, V lost 1 base, and 3 bases had no gene match. Per germline, CDR1 SGHTA and CDR2 FQGNSA. CDR3 nucleotide sequence: TGTGCCAGCAGCTTAGAGGGACAGGGCTACACTGAAGCTTTCTTT. This encodes CASSLEGQGYTEAFF.

The chain employs TRBV4-1 and TRBJ2-3; maybe TRBD2 (6 bases). This CDR3 spans 16 amino acids. Trimming pared 0 bases from V and 7 bases from J, leaving 17 bases between. Germline V gene lookup returns CDR1 MGHRA and CDR2 YSYEKL. DNA of the CDR3: TGCGCCAGCAGCCAAGAACAGCGGGCCTCTATGCATACGCAGTATTTT. This codes for CASSQEQRASMHTQYF.

This chain joins TRBV5-1 and TRBJ1-1; no definite D call. Germline assignment: CDR1 SGHRS and CDR2 YFSETQ. This CDR3 has 16 amino acids. The V and J ends lost 0 bases and 7 bases respectively, with 19 bases between them. Here the CDR3 reads CASSLGEYTGRIEAFF. Written as DNA, the CDR3 is TGCGCCAGCAGCTTGGGAGAATACACCGGAAGGATTGAAGCTTTCTTT.